A selection of T cell receptor beta chains follows, all from one sample in a study of T cell responses to AZD1222 COVID-19 vaccine. Sequencing used immunoSEQ multiplex PCR; TCRdb keeps in-frame clones, though not all of them. The sample holds 140,000 to 150,000 clones; 91% are singletons and the top ten take 6.5% to 8%. The sample consisted of peripheral blood, taken 28 days after the second dose of the MenACWY control vaccine. The source of these receptors is an adult who received the MenACWY meningococcal vaccine as a control. Both conserved end residues are part of each CDR3. A D gene is named only where the DNA matches it firmly. Clone size is stated in some rows and not others, as once, few, many or a class when expanded.

TGTGCCAGCAGTGAAGTCCGACTCAACACCGGGGAGCTGTTTTTT	CASSEVRLNTGELFF	TRBV2	TRBJ2-2	15	few	.
TGCAGCGCCCTGGACCCTAGCGGGAGGGGTTTGGAGCTGTTTTTT	CSALDPSGRGLELFF	TRBV29-1	TRBJ2-2	15	.	TRBD2
TGTGCCAGCAGCCAACCGAGTTGGGAGCTGTTTTTT	CASSQPSWELFF	TRBV3-1/TRBV3-2	TRBJ2-2	12	.	.
TGTGCCAGCAGCCAAGAGTTTAAAGACCATGAGCAGTTCTTC	CASSQEFKDHEQFF	TRBV3-1/TRBV3-2	TRBJ2-1	14	.	.
TGTGCCAGCAGCTACGACAGGGGGCCGGGGGAAAAACTGTTTTTT	CASSYDRGPGEKLFF	TRBV7-9	TRBJ1-4	15	.	TRBD1
TGTGCCAGTAGTATAGGGGCAACCGGGACCATCTACGAGCAGTACTTC	CASSIGATGTIYEQYF	TRBV19	TRBJ2-7	16	.	.
TGTGCCAGCAGTGAAGCGCAGGTCTATAATTCACCCCTCCACTTT	CASSEAQVYNSPLHF	TRBV6-1	TRBJ1-6	15	.	.
TGCGCCAGCAGGGAGGGACAGGGAAGCACCGGGGAGCTGTTTTTT	CASREGQGSTGELFF	TRBV10-2	TRBJ2-2	15	.	TRBD1
TGTGCCAGTGGCGCGGGGATTAGCTACGAGCAGTACTTC	CASGAGISYEQYF	TRBV6-5	TRBJ2-7	13	.	.
TGTGCCTGGAGTGTATGGAGGGTCCGCAGCGGCTACAATGAGCAGTTCTTC	CAWSVWRVRSGYNEQFF	TRBV30	TRBJ2-1	17	.	.
TGTGCCAGCAGCTTATCGGGCCAGGGGTCTCAGCCCCAGCATTTT	CASSLSGQGSQPQHF	TRBV7-2	TRBJ1-5	15	.	.
TGCGCCAGCAGCTTGGATGGGGGGCGAGGGACTGAAGCTTTCTTT	CASSLDGGRGTEAFF	TRBV5-1	TRBJ1-1	15	.	.
TGTGCCAGCACGGGAGGCGACAGGGGCAGGAACTATGGCTACACCTTC	CASTGGDRGRNYGYTF	TRBV2	TRBJ1-2	16	.	TRBD1
TGCGCCAGCAGCTTGGGACAGAATCAGCCCCAGCATTTT	CASSLGQNQPQHF	TRBV5-1	TRBJ1-5	13	.	.
TGCGCCAGCAGTCGACCTTCTGGGGCCAACGTCCTGACTTTC	CASSRPSGANVLTF	TRBV5-1	TRBJ2-6	14	.	.
TGTGCCAGCAGCTTGGGGGCGGGCGGGCAAGAGACCCAGTACTTC	CASSLGAGGQETQYF	TRBV7-3	TRBJ2-5	15	.	.
TGTGCCAGCAGACTCGGGACAGGGATATGGGAGACCCAGTACTTC	CASRLGTGIWETQYF	TRBV7-2	TRBJ2-5	15	.	TRBD1
TGTGCCACCAGTGGGCCAGGGGGGAAGGACACTGAAGCTTTCTTT	CATSGPGGKDTEAFF	TRBV24-1	TRBJ1-1	15	.	TRBD1
TGTGCCAGCAGCGATGACCGGACTAGCGTTGGCACAGATACGCAGTATTTT	CASSDDRTSVGTDTQYF	TRBV5-4	TRBJ2-3	17	once	TRBD2
TGTGCCAGCAGCCAAGGCTGGCGGGACACAGATACGCAGTATTTT	CASSQGWRDTDTQYF	TRBV3-1/TRBV3-2	TRBJ2-3	15	.	.
TGTGCCAGCAGCCCCGGGACAGGGCCAGTAGAGCAGTACTTC	CASSPGTGPVEQYF	TRBV7-6	TRBJ2-7	14	.	TRBD1
TGCGCCAGCAGCGCGGGACAGGGGGCTTACAATGAGCAGTTCTTC	CASSAGQGAYNEQFF	TRBV5-1	TRBJ2-1	15	.	TRBD1